The rows below give T cell receptor beta chains drawn from one sample of a study of T cell repertoires in cytomegalovirus infection. MiXCR, applied by TCRdb to the reads, yields one record per CDR3 protein. The data hold some 680,000 distinct CDR3 sequences, with under 40% observed a single time. The sample consisted of PBMCs. These receptors were collected from a human donor in good health (CMV status not recorded). Some clones in this sample may be carry-over from other donors' samples. Each CDR3 is given with its conserved first and last residue. A D gene is named only where the DNA matches it firmly. Not every row has a clone size; where given, it reads once, few, many or a size class.

D: NA
size: NA
V: TRBV12-3/TRBV12-4
J: TRBJ1-5
CDR3: CASRITGDQPQHF
DNA: TGTGCCAGCAGGATAACGGGGGATCAGCCCCAGCATTTT

D: NA
size: few
V: TRBV28
J: TRBJ1-1
CDR3: CATTLHPWDFMNTEAFF
DNA: TGTGCCACCACCTTACACCCTTGGGACTTCATGAACACTGAAGCTTTCTTT

D: NA
size: few
V: TRBV5-6
J: TRBJ1-5
CDR3: CASSWGIAGSNQPQHF
DNA: TGTGCCAGCAGCTGGGGCATTGCCGGTAGCAATCAGCCCCAGCATTTT

D: NA
size: NA
V: TRBV9
J: TRBJ2-7
CDR3: CASSALRTTSRGEQYF
DNA: TGTGCCAGCAGCGCCCTCCGGACCACGTCCCGAGGCGAGCAGTACTTC

D: NA
size: NA
V: TRBV24-1
J: TRBJ2-2
CDR3: CATSDSTGTLDAWGELFF
DNA: TGTGCCACCAGTGACTCTACCGGGACACTTGATGCATGGGGGGAGCTGTTTTTT

D: TRBD2
size: few
V: TRBV6-1
J: TRBJ2-2
CDR3: CASSYTLAGGFTGELFF
DNA: TGTGCCAGCAGTTACACACTAGCGGGAGGATTCACCGGGGAGCTGTTTTTT

D: NA
size: few
V: TRBV6-1
J: TRBJ1-5
CDR3: CASSPSGQRNQPQHF
DNA: TGTGCCAGCAGTCCAAGCGGACAGAGGAATCAGCCCCAGCATTTT

D: TRBD2
size: NA
V: TRBV6-8
J: TRBJ2-3
CDR3: CASSYSGQEIAGGTDTQYF
DNA: TGTGCCAGCAGTTACTCGGGGCAGGAGATAGCGGGGGGTACGGATACGCAGTATTTT

D: TRBD2
size: few
V: TRBV19
J: TRBJ2-7
CDR3: CASAASGSVTYEQYF
DNA: TGTGCCAGTGCGGCTAGCGGGAGTGTAACCTACGAGCAGTACTTC

D: TRBD2
size: NA
V: TRBV27
J: TRBJ2-2
CDR3: CASSFLAGVGELFF
DNA: TGTGCCAGCAGTTTTCTAGCGGGAGTGGGGGAGCTGTTTTTT

D: NA
size: NA
V: TRBV19
J: TRBJ2-5
CDR3: CANLRETQYF
DNA: TGTGCCAACTTACGGGAGACCCAGTACTTC

D: TRBD2
size: NA
V: TRBV28
J: TRBJ2-5
CDR3: CASSFSPGGGQETQYF
DNA: TGTGCCAGCAGTTTTTCCCCTGGCGGGGGCCAAGAGACCCAGTACTTC

D: NA
size: NA
V: TRBV28
J: TRBJ2-3
CDR3: CASSSLGTPPLDTQYF
DNA: TGTGCCAGCAGTTCACTTGGGACCCCACCACTAGATACGCAGTATTTT

D: TRBD1
size: NA
V: TRBV5-6
J: TRBJ2-5
CDR3: CASSLGAGGATQYF
DNA: TGTGCCAGCAGCTTGGGGGCAGGGGGTGCGACCCAGTACTTC

D: NA
size: NA
V: TRBV5-6
J: TRBJ1-1
CDR3: CASSLAGRGSEAFF
DNA: TGTGCCAGCAGCTTGGCCGGCAGAGGCTCTGAAGCTTTCTTT

D: NA
size: NA
V: TRBV7-4
J: TRBJ1-6
CDR3: CASSLAWDKNSPLPF
DNA: TGTGCCAGCAGCTTAGCTTGGGACAAGAATTCACCCCTCCCCTTT

D: TRBD2
size: NA
V: TRBV7-8
J: TRBJ2-1
CDR3: CASSLRTSGRADEQFF
DNA: TGTGCCAGCAGCTTACGGACTAGCGGGAGGGCCGATGAGCAGTTCTTC

D: NA
size: NA
V: TRBV6-5
J: TRBJ1-2
CDR3: CASSYLDTNYGYTF
DNA: TGTGCCAGCAGTTATTTGGATACTAACTATGGCTACACCTTC

D: TRBD2
size: NA
V: TRBV20-1
J: TRBJ2-1
CDR3: CSARGGLATRARLF
DNA: TGCAGTGCTAGAGGGGGACTAGCCACCAGAGCAAGGCTCTTC

D: NA
size: NA
V: TRBV6-5
J: TRBJ2-3
CDR3: CASSSGGVSTDTQYF
DNA: TGTGCCAGCAGTTCGGGCGGGGTGAGCACAGATACGCAGTATTTT

D: NA
size: many
V: TRBV7-2
J: TRBJ2-2
CDR3: CASSLSQGRLGGELFF
DNA: TGTGCCAGCAGCTTATCCCAGGGGCGCCTCGGCGGGGAGCTGTTTTTT

D: TRBD1
size: few
V: TRBV7-9
J: TRBJ1-5
CDR3: CASSADRVRSNQPQHF
DNA: TGTGCCAGCAGCGCGGACAGGGTCCGGAGCAATCAGCCCCAGCATTTT

D: NA
size: many
V: TRBV28
J: TRBJ2-1
CDR3: CASTIYGTSEQFF
DNA: TGTGCCAGCACCATTTATGGGACAAGTGAGCAGTTCTTC

D: NA
size: NA
V: TRBV6-5
J: TRBJ1-5
CDR3: CASSSGPRNQPQHF
DNA: TGTGCCAGCAGTTCGGGACCCCGCAATCAGCCCCAGCATTTT

D: TRBD1
size: once
V: TRBV6-8
J: TRBJ2-7
CDR3: CASRLRDRAYEQYF
DNA: TGTGCCAGCAGACTCCGGGACAGAGCCTACGAGCAGTACTTC

D: NA
size: once
V: TRBV28
J: TRBJ1-4
CDR3: CASSLGTIGDLNEKLFF
DNA: TGTGCCAGCAGTTTAGGAACTATAGGTGACCTGAATGAAAAACTGTTTTTT

D: NA
size: once
V: TRBV7-3
J: TRBJ1-2
CDR3: CASSPDTNYCYTF
DNA: TGTGCCAGCAGCCCCGACACGAACTATTGCTACACCTTC

D: TRBD1
size: few
V: TRBV7-6
J: TRBJ2-1
CDR3: CASSSTGTGSYNEQFF
DNA: TGTGCCAGCAGTTCTACCGGGACAGGCTCCTACAATGAGCAGTTCTTC

D: TRBD1
size: few
V: TRBV11-2
J: TRBJ2-1
CDR3: CASSRGQGRVGSGDTYNEQFF
DNA: TGTGCCAGCAGCCGGGGACAGGGACGGGTCGGCTCGGGGGACACCTACAATGAGCAGTTCTTC

D: TRBD1
size: NA
V: TRBV5-6
J: TRBJ2-4
CDR3: CASSLIDRDLKNIQYF
DNA: TGTGCCAGCAGCTTGATCGACAGGGACCTTAAAAACATTCAGTACTTC

D: NA
size: few
V: TRBV29-1
J: TRBJ2-5
CDR3: CSVEMAGETQYF
DNA: TGCAGCGTTGAGATGGCGGGAGAGACCCAGTACTTC

D: TRBD1
size: NA
V: TRBV12-3/TRBV12-4
J: TRBJ1-1
CDR3: CASITGTGNMNTEAFF
DNA: TGTGCCAGCATCACCGGGACAGGGAACATGAACACTGAAGCTTTCTTT

D: NA
size: NA
V: TRBV7-6
J: TRBJ1-1
CDR3: CASSLNLDTEAFF
DNA: TGTGCCAGCAGTTTGAATCTGGACACTGAAGCTTTCTTT

D: NA
size: few
V: TRBV6-5
J: TRBJ2-7
CDR3: CASSYTRTSYEQYF
DNA: TGTGCCAGCAGTTACACCCGGACATCCTACGAGCAGTACTTC

D: NA
size: NA
V: TRBV9
J: TRBJ1-2
CDR3: CASSVDDYGYTF
DNA: TGTGCCAGCAGCGTAGATGACTATGGCTACACCTTC

D: TRBD1
size: many
V: TRBV6-4
J: TRBJ2-3
CDR3: CASSDGDSTDTQYF
DNA: TGTGCCAGCAGTGACGGGGACAGTACAGATACGCAGTATTTT